The TCR beta chain described here comes from a study of regulatory T cells in long-lasting Graves disease. The wider study: To qualify as persistent, Graves' disease required over 5 years of antithyroid drugs with positive TSH receptor antibodies.

CDR3 regions were amplified by Arm-PCR using iRepertoire HTBI primers to build TCR beta libraries. TCRdb re-called the multiplex PCR reads with MiXCR, one entry per CDR3 protein. The table records 650,000 to 850,000 distinct CDR3 sequences, 30% of them present only once. As to time point: persistent/refractory GD, antithyroid drugs over 5 years with positive TRAb. RNA isolated from PBMCs was used to make the TCR library. This clonotype occurred a few times. Its target is not known. Study results and limitations: It was peripheral blood alone, not thyroid tissue, that was studied.

The CDR3 is 12 amino acids. V was shortened by 5 bases and J by 5 bases, with 9 bases between the two germline ends. CDR1 and CDR2 from the germline V gene are MNHEY and SVGEGT. This specimen consisted of peripheral blood mononuclear cells (PBMCs), obtained when the disease was refractory, from a patient treated with antithyroid drugs. The V gene is TRBV6-2 or TRBV6-3, the J gene TRBJ1-1; D remains ambiguous. This sequence originates from a female donor with Graves disease. For the CDR3, the DNA is TGTGCCAGCAGTCATGGGATGACTGAAGCTTTCTTT. Translation gives CASSHGMTEAFF.